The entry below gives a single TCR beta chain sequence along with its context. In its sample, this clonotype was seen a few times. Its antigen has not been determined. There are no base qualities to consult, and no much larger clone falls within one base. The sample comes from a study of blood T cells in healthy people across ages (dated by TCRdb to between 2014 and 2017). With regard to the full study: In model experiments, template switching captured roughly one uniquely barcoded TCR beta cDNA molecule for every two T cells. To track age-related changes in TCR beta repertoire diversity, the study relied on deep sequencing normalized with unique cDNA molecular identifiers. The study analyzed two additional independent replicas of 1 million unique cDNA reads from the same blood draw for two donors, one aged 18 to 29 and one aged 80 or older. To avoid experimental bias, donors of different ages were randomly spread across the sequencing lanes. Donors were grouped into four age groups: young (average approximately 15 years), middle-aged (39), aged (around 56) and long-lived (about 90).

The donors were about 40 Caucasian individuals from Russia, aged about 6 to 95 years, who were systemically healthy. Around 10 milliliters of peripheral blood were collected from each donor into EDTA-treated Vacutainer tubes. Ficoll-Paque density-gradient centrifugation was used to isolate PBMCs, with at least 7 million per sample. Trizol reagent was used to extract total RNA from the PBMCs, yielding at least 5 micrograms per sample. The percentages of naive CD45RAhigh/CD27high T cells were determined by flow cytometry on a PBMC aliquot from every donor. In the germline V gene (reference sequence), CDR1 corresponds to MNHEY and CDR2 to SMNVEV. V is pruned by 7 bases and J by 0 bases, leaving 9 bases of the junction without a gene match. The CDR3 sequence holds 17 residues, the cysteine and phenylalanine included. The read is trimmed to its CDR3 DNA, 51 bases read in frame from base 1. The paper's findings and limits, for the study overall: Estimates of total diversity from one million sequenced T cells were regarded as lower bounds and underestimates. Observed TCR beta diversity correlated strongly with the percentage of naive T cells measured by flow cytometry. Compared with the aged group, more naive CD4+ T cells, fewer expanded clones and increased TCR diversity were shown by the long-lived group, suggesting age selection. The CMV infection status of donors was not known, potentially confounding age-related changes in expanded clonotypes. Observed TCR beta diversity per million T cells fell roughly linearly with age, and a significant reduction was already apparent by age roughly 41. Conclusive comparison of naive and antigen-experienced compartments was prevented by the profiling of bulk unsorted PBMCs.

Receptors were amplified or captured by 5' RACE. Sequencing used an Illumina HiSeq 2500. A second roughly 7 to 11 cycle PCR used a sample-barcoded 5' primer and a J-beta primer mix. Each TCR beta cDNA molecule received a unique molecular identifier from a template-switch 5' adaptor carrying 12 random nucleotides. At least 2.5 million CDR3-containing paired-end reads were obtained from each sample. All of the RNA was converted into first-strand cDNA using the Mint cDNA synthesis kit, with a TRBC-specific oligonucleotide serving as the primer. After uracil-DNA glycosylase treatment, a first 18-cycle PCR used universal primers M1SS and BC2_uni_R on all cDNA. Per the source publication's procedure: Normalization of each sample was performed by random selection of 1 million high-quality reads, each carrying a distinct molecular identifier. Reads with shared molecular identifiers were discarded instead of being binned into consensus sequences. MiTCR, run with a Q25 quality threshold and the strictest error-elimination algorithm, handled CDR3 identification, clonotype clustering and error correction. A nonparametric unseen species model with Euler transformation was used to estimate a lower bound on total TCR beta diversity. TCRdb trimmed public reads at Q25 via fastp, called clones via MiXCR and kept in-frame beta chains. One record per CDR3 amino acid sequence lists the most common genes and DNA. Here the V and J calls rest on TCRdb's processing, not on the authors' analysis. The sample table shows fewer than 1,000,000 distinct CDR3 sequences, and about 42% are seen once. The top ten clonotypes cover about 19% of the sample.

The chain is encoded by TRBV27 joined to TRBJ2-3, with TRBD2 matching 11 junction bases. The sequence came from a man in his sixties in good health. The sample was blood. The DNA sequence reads TGTGCCAGCAAACAAGCGGGACTAGCGGTGAGCACAGATACGCAGTATTTT. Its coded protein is CASKQAGLAVSTDTQYF.